These 27 T cell receptor beta chains were all obtained from the same sample, sequenced in a study of T cell repertoires in cytomegalovirus infection (dated by TCRdb to between 2018 and 2021). TCRdb names Illumina HiSeq 1500 as the instrument used. TCRdb cleaned the public reads at Q25 with fastp, built clones with MiXCR and kept in-frame beta chains. Identical CDR3 protein sequences are pooled into one entry, listed with their most common genes and DNA. The sample contains around 210,000 distinct CDR3 sequences, around 6.6% of them found a single time. Together, the top ten hold more than 5.5% of the sample. The sample consisted of PBMCs. The source is a human donor in good health (CMV status not recorded). Some clones in this sample may be carry-over from other donors' samples.

In this sample, this clonotype turned up many times. The chain uses TRBV7-2 and TRBJ1-4, with 7 bases aligning to TRBD1. The V and J ends lost 3 bases and 8 bases, in that order; junction bases with no gene match: 9. Germline V gene sequence: CDR1 SGHTA, CDR2 FQGNSA. This CDR3 has 15 amino acids. CDR3 protein: CASSFSKGADEKLFF. CDR3 bases: TGTGCCAGCAGCTTCTCCAAGGGGGCAGACGAAAAACTGTTTTTT.

At least ten counts were recorded for this clonotype. The rearrangement links TRBV7-9 to TRBJ1-1, with TRBD1 matching 7 bases. V lost 6 bases to trimming and J lost 7 bases; unmatched junction nucleotides: 8. CDR3 length equals 13 residues. CDR1 is SEHNR, CDR2 FQNEAQ, per germline (reference sequence). In DNA, the CDR3 is TGTGCCAGCAGGCGGACGGACAGGTTTGAAGCTTTCTTT. Its translation: CASRRTDRFEAFF.

This clonotype was seen many times. The chain employs TRBV12-3 or TRBV12-4 and TRBJ1-2; D call uncertain. This CDR3 spans 16 amino acids. Trimming left V 5 bases short and J 4 bases short, with 20 bases between. The CDR3 loop is CASSPPPGRKGYGYTF. The DNA of the CDR3 is TGTGCCAGCAGTCCCCCTCCCGGACGGAAAGGCTATGGCTACACCTTC.

This clonotype was found many times. For the CDR3, the DNA is TGTGCCAGCAGCTTTGCAGGGGGGGTGACTGAAGCTTTCTTT. It is translated as CASSFAGGVTEAFF. This rearrangement joins TRBV5-5 to TRBJ1-1, with 7 positions matching TRBD1. J gave up 5 bases and V 2 bases, and 6 bases lay outside the gene matches. The CDR3 is 14 residues long. Germline CDR1 reads SGHKS; CDR2 reads YYEKEE (reference sequence).

The sample holds many counts of this clonotype. The CDR3 sequence: CASSAGQSSFSYNEQFF. The CDR3 nucleotides are TGTGCCAGCAGCGCCGGACAAAGCTCCTTCTCCTACAATGAGCAGTTCTTC. The V gene is TRBV7-6, the J gene TRBJ2-1, with D perhaps matching TRBD1 (5 bases). Per germline, CDR1 SGHVS and CDR2 FNYEAQ. The CDR3 is made up of 17 amino acids. Deletions cut 5 bases from V and 0 bases from J, with 17 bases between.

The V and J genes are TRBV20-1 and TRBJ2-7; tentatively, D is TRBD2 (6 bases). Germline V CDR1 and CDR2: DFQATT, SNEGSKA (reference sequence). V dropped 2 bases and J dropped 3 bases, with 11 bases sitting between them. The CDR3 loop spans 13 amino acids. The CDR3 coding sequence is TGCAGTGCTAGACGGAGGGTAGACTACGAGCAGTACTTC. Protein: CSARRRVDYEQYF.

This clonotype was detected a few times. This chain uses TRBV7-3 with TRBJ2-1; 10 positions match TRBD2. The CDR3 consists of 17 residues. CDR1 and CDR2 from the germline V gene are SGHTA and FQGTGA. The J segment lost 4 bases and the V segment lost 0 bases, leaving 6 bases of the junction unmatched. The CDR3 DNA follows: TGTGCCAGCAGCTTAACGTGGCCTAGCGGGGGATACAATGAGCAGTTCTTC. This translates into CASSLTWPSGGYNEQFF.

This clonotype has a count of ten or more. The rearrangement uses TRBV7-2 and TRBJ2-2, with D uncertain. The CDR3 totals 17 residues. Per the germline V gene, CDR1 is SGHTA and CDR2 is FQGNSA. V was shortened by 3 bases and J by 1 base, with 15 bases between the two germline ends. Here the CDR3 reads CASSFRVQAGNTGELFF. As DNA, the CDR3 is TGTGCCAGCAGCTTCAGAGTTCAAGCAGGGAACACCGGGGAGCTGTTTTTT.

Note on this clonotype: It may be a read error: a sequence one base away is much more abundant. V usage is TRBV18 and J usage is TRBJ1-2, with 7 bases fitting TRBD1. The CDR3 length is 15 residues. Germline values: CDR1 KGHSH, CDR2 LQKENI. The CDR3 loop is CASSPLRDSDYGYIF. The CDR3 DNA is TGTGCCAGCTCACCGCTCCGGGACAGCGACTATGGCTACATCTTC.

Many counts were recorded for this clonotype. The V gene is TRBV19, the J gene TRBJ2-1, with D possibly being TRBD1 or TRBD2 (7 bases each). Trimming removed 9 bases from V and 5 bases from J, with 17 bases in between. Germline V gene lookup returns CDR1 LNHDA and CDR2 SQIVND (reference sequence). CDR3 length: 14 residues. The CDR3 DNA is TGTGCCAGCAGGGGGTGGGGGGGGAACAATGAGCAGTTCTTC. It translates to CASRGWGGNNEQFF.

This clonotype came up a few times. V gene TRBV6-6 combines with J gene TRBJ1-4; TRBD1 agrees at 8 bases. This CDR3 region has 15 residues. Per germline, CDR1 MNHNY and CDR2 SVGAGI (reference sequence). V gave up 6 bases and J gave up 4 bases; unmatched junction bases: 7. Here the CDR3 reads CASRGAGGGNEKLFF. DNA for the CDR3: TGTGCCAGCAGGGGGGCAGGGGGCGGTAATGAAAAACTGTTTTTT.

This clonotype was counted many times. The CDR3 DNA reads TGTGCCAGCAGAACGGCTAGGACGGGGACCGGGGAGCTGTTTTTT. Its protein product is CASRTARTGTGELFF. The genes are TRBV2 and TRBJ2-2; D may be TRBD2 (5 bases). The CDR3 runs 15 residues. Trimming shortened V by 6 bases and J by 5 bases, and 16 bases separated the two germline ends. The germline CDR1 and CDR2 sequences are SNHLY and FYNNEI.

This clonotype showed up many times. The V call is TRBV5-1, the J call TRBJ2-1; 7 nucleotides match TRBD1. Germline V gene data show CDR1 as SGHRS and CDR2 as YFSETQ. This CDR3 has 14 amino acids. V trimming: 5 bases; J trimming: 1 base; junction bases outside the gene matches: 3. CDR3 loop: CASRGQRSYNEQFF. The CDR3 bases are TGCGCCAGCAGGGGACAGAGGTCCTACAATGAGCAGTTCTTC.

The sample holds many counts of this clonotype. The CDR3, as DNA: TGTGCCAGCAGCTTATCAGAGTCCAATGAAAAACTGTTTTTT. Protein product: CASSLSESNEKLFF. The chain employs TRBV7-9 and TRBJ1-4; no firm D call. V was clipped by 2 bases and J by 5 bases, with 9 bases between them. Germline values: CDR1 SEHNR, CDR2 FQNEAQ (reference sequence). The CDR3 consists of 14 residues.

In its sample, this clonotype was seen a few times. The gene calls are TRBV28 and TRBJ1-3; tentatively, D is TRBD1 (5 bases). Germline assignment: CDR1 MDHEN and CDR2 SYDVKM. This CDR3 has 15 amino acids. Trimming removed 8 bases at V and 0 bases at J, with 14 bases between. The CDR3 loop reads CASSLGGYSGNTIYF. CDR3 nucleotides: TGTGCCAGCTCCCTGGGGGGGTACTCTGGAAACACCATATATTTT.

This clonotype was detected many times. The chain recombines TRBV7-2 with TRBJ1-1; D is possibly TRBD1 (5 bases). The CDR3 totals 15 residues. Germline lookup yields CDR1 SGHTA and CDR2 FQGNSA. Trimming removed 5 bases at V and 3 bases at J, with 16 bases between. The CDR3 protein is CASSDVGRGYTEAFF. The CDR3 nucleotides are TGTGCCAGCAGCGACGTCGGGAGGGGCTACACTGAAGCTTTCTTT.

The table lists this clonotype with many counts. The chain combines TRBV7-2 with TRBJ1-4, with a weak D call TRBD1 (6 bases). There are 15 residues in the CDR3. The V and J ends lost 2 bases and 3 bases respectively, with 10 bases between them. The germline V gene encodes CDR1 SGHTA and CDR2 FQGNSA. The CDR3 DNA is TGTGCCAGCAGCTTATCCAGGGGACCTAATGAAAAACTGTTTTTT. This sequence encodes CASSLSRGPNEKLFF.

This clonotype was counted ten times or more. The chain combines TRBV5-6 with TRBJ1-6, with a tentative D call TRBD1 (6 bases). Germline loops: CDR1 SGHDT, CDR2 YYEEEE. This CDR3 region has 15 residues. Trimming stripped 3 bases from V and 10 bases from J, with 17 bases between. CDR3 sequence (DNA): TGTGCCAGCAGCTCCCGGGGGGGGCAACGGTCACCCCTCCACTTT. It specifies CASSSRGGQRSPLHF.

This clonotype was observed a handful of times. The chain recombines TRBV7-8 with TRBJ2-5; D gene ambiguous. The germline gives CDR1 SGHVS, CDR2 FQNEAQ. The CDR3 is 15 amino acids. V lost 5 bases, J lost 1 base, and 14 bases lay in between. This CDR3 is CASSPRVGLQETQYF. In DNA form, the CDR3 reads TGTGCCAGCAGCCCTCGGGTTGGCCTCCAAGAGACCCAGTACTTC.

This clonotype was counted ten times or more. The chain joins TRBV7-2 to TRBJ1-2, with D unclear. This CDR3 spans 14 amino acids. CDR1 and CDR2 (germline): SGHTA, FQGNSA. With 4 bases removed from V and 0 bases from J, the gap between germline ends came to 9 bases. CDR3 residues: CASSSPGANYGYTF. The CDR3 DNA follows: TGTGCCAGCAGCTCCCCCGGAGCTAACTATGGCTACACCTTC.

The chain carries TRBV29-1 and TRBJ2-2; TRBD1 is a possible D gene (6 bases). This CDR3 comprises 14 residues. Per germline, CDR1 SQVTM and CDR2 ANQGSEA. V was cut by 4 bases and J by 0 bases, with 9 bases left in between. Written as DNA, the CDR3 is TGCAGCGTTGCCGCAGGGGCGAACACCGGGGAGCTGTTTTTT. It translates to CSVAAGANTGELFF.

This clonotype was counted ten times or more. The rearrangement links TRBV28 to TRBJ1-2; TRBD1 might be the D (6 bases). CDR3 length equals 13 residues. V was trimmed by 7 bases and J by 7 bases, leaving 16 bases between them. CDR1 is MDHEN and CDR2 is SYDVKM in the germline V gene. CDR3 sequence reads: CASTFRGPSGYTF. CDR3 nucleotide sequence: TGTGCCAGCACTTTCAGGGGACCCTCTGGCTACACCTTC.

With regard to this clonotype: A single base separates this from a much larger clone, so it may be a read error. This chain uses TRBV5-1 with TRBJ1-1; 7 bases line up with TRBD1. CDR3 size: 15 residues. Germline lookup yields CDR1 SGHRS and CDR2 YFSETQ. The CDR3 nucleotides read TGCGCCAGCAGCTTGGCCAGGGGGGGCCCGACTGAAGCTTACTTT. Its protein is CASSLARGGPTEAYF. Drawing the rest from reference TRBV5-1 and TRBJ1-1, the complete variable domain is KAGVTQTPRYLIKTRGQQVTLSCSPISGHRSVSWYQQTPGQGLQFLFEYFSETQRNKGNFPGRFSGRQFSNSRSEMNVSTLELGDSALYLCASSLARGGPTEAYFGQGTRLTVV.

This clonotype has ten or more counts. The chain couples TRBV7-2 to TRBJ1-2; no definite D call. Germline V gene lookup returns CDR1 SGHTA and CDR2 FQGNSA. The V end lost 5 bases, the J end lost 9 bases, and 10 bases lay between the germline ends. CDR3 length equals 11 residues. The CDR3 bases are TGTGCCAGCAGCCCCATATACCGCTACACCTTC. Its protein product is CASSPIYRYTF.

This clonotype was seen many times. The chain combines TRBV3-1 with TRBJ1-1, with D hard to call. V was trimmed by 2 bases and J by 4 bases, leaving 5 bases between them. Per germline, CDR1 LGHDT and CDR2 YNNKEL (reference sequence). There are 12 residues in the CDR3. DNA for the CDR3: TGTGCCAGCAGCCAAAGAGGCACTGAAGCTTTCTTT. Protein: CASSQRGTEAFF.

This clonotype appeared many times. The chain uses TRBV9 and TRBJ1-6; 9 positions agree with TRBD1. Germline CDR1 reads SGDLS; CDR2 reads YYNGEE. This CDR3 has 14 amino acids. The trim removed 3 bases at V and 10 bases at J, leaving 5 bases unmatched. CDR3 protein: CASSASGTGSPLHF. In nucleotides, the CDR3 is TGTGCCAGCAGCGCCTCCGGGACAGGGTCACCCCTCCACTTT.

This clonotype was seen many times. The rearrangement links TRBV6-2 or TRBV6-3 to TRBJ2-1; 7 bases are a match to TRBD1. CDR3 length: 15 amino acids. Germline lookup yields CDR1 MNHEY and CDR2 SVGEGT. J lost 2 bases, V lost 6 bases, and 7 bases had no gene match. The CDR3 DNA is TGTGCCAGCAGGGGGGACAGTCATACCTACAATGAGCAGTTCTTC. Translation: CASRGDSHTYNEQFF.